This T cell receptor beta chain came from a study of cytomegalovirus exposure and HLA in healthy donors (dated by TCRdb to 2016 to 2017). Looking at the study overall: According to an earlier analysis of several hundred of the donors, some 170 million T cells yielded some 110 million unique TCR beta sequences and about 300 Gb of sequence data. Roughly 300 gigabases of sequencing data and 91 million or so unique TCR sequences made up an early release that covered several hundred HLA-typed donors. Of the 300 to 500 genotyped donors, 65% to 90% were placed in the genetic ancestry cluster associated with self-reported Caucasian donors. The study was designed to test whether signatures of past pathogen exposure could be identified by cataloging public T cell receptors. Using immunosequencing, the study profiled T cell repertoires from about 620 subjects and related those repertoires to cytomegalovirus serostatus. Along with the roughly 700-subject first cohort, a separate validation cohort of about 110 different subjects was used. High-throughput TCR immunosequencing, statistical association of individual TCRs with disease status, and machine learning were combined to predict cytomegalovirus infection status. A later analysis re-analyzed previously published TCR beta repertoires from several hundred donors and added high-resolution HLA genotyping to study TCR occurrence patterns. The later analysis used no new phenotypic data to find candidate immune exposures, relying instead on TCR beta sequences and their occurrence across donors. In an earlier analysis of roughly 540 of the donors, high-throughput TCR beta sequencing was used to judge whether each TCR beta V gene segment behaved as functional or pseudogenic. Donor age, sex, ethnicity and CMV serostatus were collected together with the repertoire data. Genome-wide SNP genotypes for about 60% of the 666 donors were used in a later genetic analysis, which treated that subset as a discovery cohort. All discovery cohort repertoires had been generated on a single sequencing platform. HLA typing covered class I and class II loci at four-digit resolution. Typing coverage varied by locus: about 620-630 donors for A, B, C, DRB1 and DQB1; roughly 510 for DQA1; approximately 610 for DPA1; approximately 470 for DPB1. Roughly five DR-DQ haplotypes were handled as single units for association and clustering, since linkage in the cohort was strong. Across 398 genotyped donors of the cohort, an average of about 220,000 unique TCR beta nucleotide sequences per donor were sequenced, and about a sixth of those sequences were non-productive.

What the authors observed across the whole study: A further reported finding was that TCR beta sequences accurately predicted the HLA-A and HLA-B alleles for most subjects in the first cohort. Linkage disequilibrium might explain the correlated functional status among segregating V segments, but an unknown experimental factor could not be ruled out. When HLA alleles, especially DR and DQ, strongly co-occurred, attributing TCR associations to individual alleles was difficult. In a later analysis, most CMV-associated TCR beta chains were found to appear HLA-restricted, with HLA associations seemingly driven largely by CMV exposure. For the cohort, immune exposure information was limited to CMV serostatus. Because the 87-base-pair reads could not distinguish some IMGT-functional V segments, including TRBV6-2 and TRBV6-3, those segments were excluded. Three of the identified cytomegalovirus-associated TCR beta chains were confirmed in vitro to be specific for cytomegalovirus antigens. A cluster of highly shared sequence variants was judged likely to represent a technical artifact of the sequencing pipeline. Only TCR beta chains were sequenced in this cohort, and the absence of alpha or paired-chain data limited detectable features. According to a later analysis, TCR association rates differed among HLA loci, with DRB1 alleles showing the most associated TCRs and HLA-C alleles showing the fewest. Most TCR sequences were observed very rarely across donors, whereas some public TCRs were present in many individuals. At a false discovery rate of 0.05, a later analysis linked around 15,000 TCR beta sequences to specific HLA alleles. In a later genetic analysis, a missense DCLRE1C variant was associated with V-gene and J-gene trimming of TCR beta chains, and the association was replicated in an independent cohort. In an earlier analysis of over 550 of the donors, most TCR beta V segments were observed in productive rearrangements about 87% or about 30% of the time, broadly matching IMGT annotations. The earlier analysis of nearly 600 of the donors excluded fewer than 20 rarely observed V segments, including chromosome 9 orphons, because counts were too low. In the study, some 160 TCR beta chains were listed as associated with cytomegalovirus. In a later genetic analysis, fewer N-insertions in productive TCRs were reported among donors in an Asian-associated ancestry cluster than the roughly 670-donor mean. In a later analysis, HLA-associated TCR beta chains were found to be more clonally expanded and to have lower generation probabilities than equally common non-associated chains. Roughly uniform sequencing depth across donors was assumed in presence/absence analyses, although this assumption may not hold. It was suggested by the authors that the approach could potentially be generalized to other disease states and immunological phenotypes. Because some donors lacked HLA typing at each locus, the association tests relied only on the typed subset. A later analysis reported that several top co-occurrence clusters appeared linked to parvovirus B19, influenza, CMV and Epstein-Barr virus. The classifier was reported to diagnose cytomegalovirus status with high specificity and sensitivity in both the original cohort and the validation cohort.

The cohort was made up of 666 healthy bone marrow donors. At the time of sampling, every cohort member was nominally healthy, though immune exposures that went unrecorded were likely present. The donor was CMV seronegative and belonged to the group of 350 to 400 seronegative cohort members. A peripheral blood sample was provided by each donor, and peripheral blood mononuclear cells were used for TCR beta sequencing. Genomic DNA extraction from the blood cell samples was performed with the Qiagen DNeasy Blood Extraction Kit. V is shortened by 2 bases, J by 9 bases, and the region joining them spans 14 bases. From cysteine to phenylalanine, the CDR3 is 14 amino acids long. The retained sequence is limited to the CDR3, 42 bases, with the frame set at the first base. Based on the germline V gene (reference sequence), the CDR1 and CDR2 sequences are LNHDA and SQIVND. Concerning this clone itself: Its antigen specificity is not known. There are no base qualities to consult, and no much larger clone falls within one base.

Library method: the immunoSEQ multiplex PCR assay. A mixture of 60 forward primers for TCR Vbeta segments and 13 reverse primers for TCR Jbeta segments was used in the multiplex PCR. The CDR3 region of rearranged TCR beta genes was amplified from genomic DNA by a multiplex PCR assay. On the Illumina HiSeq System, the amplified TCR beta libraries were sequenced as 87-base-pair reads. On the authors' methods: A later analysis tallied tens of millions of unique TCR beta chains across the 666 repertoires, and approximately 11 million of those chains were shared by two or more donors. Raw reads were error-corrected and collapsed into unique sequences by a nearest-neighbor algorithm in which closely related sequences were merged to remove PCR and sequencing errors. V, D and J gene segments were assigned by aligning CDR3 sequences to IMGT reference sequences. For a sequence to be retained, a match of at least six nucleotides to both a V gene segment and a J gene segment was required. A rearrangement was called productive if the CDR3 had no stop codons and remained in frame with V and J, and every other rearrangement was called non-productive. Following IMGT convention, CDR3 was defined as the stretch from the second conserved V-encoded cysteine up to the conserved J-encoded phenylalanine. Sequences without an unambiguous match to a single V gene segment were excluded from the earlier analysis of over 500 of the donors. In an earlier analysis of more than 500 of the donors, a V segment was called functional when productive rearrangements were above 56.7%, and segregating when the standard deviation between donors exceeded 5%. A statistical classification framework was developed to diagnose cytomegalovirus status using the catalog of TCR beta chain sequences. In a later analysis, TCR nucleotide sequences were compared against IMGT/GENE-DB human TR gene sequences so that V and J genes could be assigned. The TCRdist pipeline was used in a later analysis to assign CDR3 sequences and most-parsimonious VDJ recombination scenarios. A later analysis defined each TCR beta chain by its CDR3 amino acid sequence plus V-gene family, and excluded reads lacking a unique V-gene family. A later analysis removed 500 to 650 highly shared, low-generation-probability nucleotide sequences to deal with suspected cross-contamination and a sequencing artifact. In a later analysis, a clonal expansion index for each public chain was calculated from normalized within-repertoire ranks of inferred template counts. A later analysis computed generation probabilities with a VDJ recombination model fitted to out-of-frame rearrangements, and checked the results against IGoR. In a later analysis, TCR-TCR, TCR-HLA and TCR-CMV co-occurrence was scored with hypergeometric tests, and a repertoire-size bias correction was applied to TCR pairs. In a later analysis, false discovery rates were estimated by permuting HLA or CMV assignments 20 times. In a later analysis, co-occurring TCRs were grouped with DBSCAN, and TCRdist sequence similarity was added when clustering was performed within HLA-allele-positive subsets. Co-occurrence clustering excluded repertoires with fewer than 30,000 or more than 120,000 public chains, plus five with anomalous nucleotide sharing. The clones in this table, taken by TCRdb from immuneACCESS, are in-frame only. Not every clone is retained; where verified, under half of the shortfall comes from an unresolved V gene, and the cause of the rest is unknown. Clone size and V and J calls were adopted from that table, with D and trimming inferred from the DNA. The sample profile shows fewer than 350,000 clones; 70% to 90% of them were found once. Clones ranked in the top ten supply roughly 2.3% of the sample.

Recombination connected TRBV19 to TRBJ1-5; a tentative D call is TRBD1 (5 bases match). The material sequenced was PBMCs. This receptor was identified in a woman younger than 35 in good health and CMV-seronegative. The DNA sequence is TGTGCCAGTAGTATAATAACAGGCGGAACGCCCCAGCATTTT. It encodes CASSIITGGTPQHF.